This TCR beta chain derives from a study of shared clonotypes between healthy human individuals. In the study overall: Each donor had three CD4 naive, three CD4 memory, two CD8 naive and one CD8 memory plate. Findings of the study overall: Only blood was sampled, and tissue TCR repertoires likely differ from blood ones. A reduction in generation probabilities was seen for non-shared clonotypes relative to those shared by all four donors.

Notes on this clone: Its antigen is unidentified.

The naive CD8 population came from CD45RO-negative cells selected for CCR7, without terminally differentiated effector memory CD45RA+ cells. The protocol was immunoSEQ multiplex PCR, while the TCRdb copy is restricted to in-frame clones and leaves out a portion. The table lists 600,000 or so clones, roughly 95% of them singletons. CDR1 and CDR2 from the germline V gene are SNHLY and FYNNEI. Trimming took 2 bases from V and 6 from J; bases not matched to a gene: 9. The CDR3 length is 16 residues. Sequenced sample: naive CD8+ T cells sorted from blood. The rearrangement uses TRBV2 and TRBJ2-4; TRBD2 agrees at 8 bases. The TCR sequence derives from a woman in her twenties or thirties in good health. CDR3 loop: CASSEIREGPRNIQYF. The CDR3 DNA sequence: TGTGCCAGCAGTGAAATCCGGGAGGGCCCACGAAACATTCAGTACTTC.